The clone carrying this TCR beta chain was seen just once. The entry originates in a study of blood T cell repertoires in COVID-19. Turning to the study itself: T cells, B-cell-depleted T cells, or PBMCs supplied cDNA or gDNA.

Original processing notes: Nucleated cell counts were estimated from reference gene primer amplification. Some clones are missing from TCRdb's copy, which holds only in-frame ones; the method was immunoSEQ multiplex PCR. The V and J calls and clone size come from that table; D and trimming were worked out from the DNA. Among some 320,000 clones, approximately 90% were seen once, and the ten largest hold roughly 7%. V was pared by 2 bases and J by 4 bases, with 6 bases between. Germline V gene data show CDR1 as SGHTA and CDR2 as FQGTGA. The CDR3 extends over 13 amino acids. The chain links TRBV7-3 to TRBJ2-4; TRBD1 is a possible D gene (6 bases). Material for sequencing was peripheral blood. The clonotype comes from a woman in her twenties or thirties who had recovered from COVID-19. CDR3: CASSLGQKNIQYF. Here the CDR3 DNA reads TGTGCCAGCAGCTTAGGACAGAAAAACATTCAGTACTTC.